These 6 T cell receptor beta chains were sequenced from one sample in a study of molecular identifiers for immune sequencing clone quantification. Via MiXCR, TCRdb re-called the PCR reads, giving one row per CDR3 protein. Among about 510,000 distinct CDR3 sequences listed, roughly 25% were seen once. Sequenced: naive CD8+ T cells from blood, with Jurkat cell RNA spiked in. Documented subset: FACS-sorted CD8+CD4-CCR7+CD45RA+ naive T cells. The source is a human donor in good health. Some libraries in this study had Jurkat cell RNA spiked in.

This clonotype was detected many times. The rearrangement uses TRBV20-1 and TRBJ2-7, with 9 nucleotides matching TRBD1. Germline V CDR1 and CDR2: DFQATT, SNEGSKA (reference sequence). CDR3 length: 15 amino acids. Germline trimming cut 0 bases from V and 6 bases from J; bases unmatched to any gene: 9. The CDR3 is CSARDRDRVPLEQYF. Written as DNA, the CDR3 is TGCAGTGCTAGAGATCGGGACAGGGTCCCCCTCGAGCAGTACTTC.

This rearrangement joins TRBV29-1 to TRBJ2-1; a possible D gene is TRBD2 (6 bases). The CDR3 has 12 amino acids. Per germline, CDR1 SQVTM and CDR2 ANQGSEA. With 1 base removed from V and 9 bases from J, the gap between germline ends came to 10 bases. Here the CDR3 reads CSVEATGVEQFF. The CDR3 bases are TGCAGCGTTGAAGCGACGGGAGTTGAGCAGTTCTTC.

This clonotype was observed at least ten times. The CDR3, as DNA: TGTGCCAGCAGCACGGGGACCCGAAGCTCCTACGAGCAGTACTTC. It encodes CASSTGTRSSYEQYF. The chain couples TRBV5-5 to TRBJ2-7, with D perhaps assigned TRBD1 or TRBD2 (5 bases each). The CDR3 has 15 amino acids. Germline CDR1 is SGHKS and CDR2 is YYEKEE (reference sequence). V lost 4 bases, J lost 0 bases, and 14 bases lay in between.

There are a few counts of this clonotype. The V and J genes are TRBV6-5 and TRBJ2-1, with D perhaps assigned TRBD1 or TRBD2 (5 bases each). CDR1 is MNHEY and CDR2 is SVGAGI in the germline V gene. The CDR3 totals 16 residues. Trimming shortened V by 7 bases and J by 3 bases, and 19 bases separated the two germline ends. For the CDR3, the DNA is TGTGCCAGCACACCCCGAGGGGCTCCGTACTACAATGAGCAGTTCTTC. Protein sequence: CASTPRGAPYYNEQFF.

The gene calls are TRBV20-1 and TRBJ1-3; D gene unclear. V was pared by 1 base and J by 0 bases, with 10 bases between. Germline CDR1 and CDR2: DFQATT and SNEGSKA (reference sequence). The CDR3 is made up of 15 amino acids. The CDR3: CSARVDLISGNTIYF. The CDR3 DNA reads as TGCAGTGCTAGAGTGGATTTGATCTCTGGAAACACCATATATTTT.

V and J are TRBV29-1 and TRBJ2-1; D might be TRBD2 (5 bases). CDR1 SQVTM and CDR2 ANQGSEA come from the germline V gene. V dropped 2 bases and J dropped 4 bases, with 12 bases sitting between them. The CDR3 contains 14 residues. Here the CDR3 DNA reads TGCAGCGTTGAACCGAGGGAGAGTTACAATGAGCAGTTCTTC. It is translated as CSVEPRESYNEQFF.